This is a list of T cell receptor beta chains from one sample in a study of early T cells in non-severe SARS-CoV-2 infection. TCRdb reprocessed the 5' RACE reads via MiXCR and lists one record per CDR3 protein. This sample carries fewer than 100,000 distinct CDR3 sequences, over 9% of them seen once, and the ten largest clones take 4.5% to 5%. Material: whole blood. These receptors were taken from an adult who was a healthcare worker with PCR-confirmed SARS-CoV-2 infection or an uninfected control (not recorded which). Each CDR3 is given with its conserved first and last residue. D genes are given only for firm matches. Expanded clones get a size class; other rows say once, few or many, or leave the size out.

J gene: TRBJ1-1
clone size: -
CDR3 length: 17
V gene: TRBV14
D gene: -
CDR3 DNA: TGTGCCAGCAGCCAAGTTCAGTGGGGACCTATGAACACTGAAGCTTTCTTT
CDR3 protein: CASSQVQWGPMNTEAFF

J gene: TRBJ2-3
clone size: few
CDR3 length: 15
V gene: TRBV4-1
D gene: -
CDR3 DNA: TGCGCCAGCAGATTGCGGACCACTTACACAGATACGCAGTATTTT
CDR3 protein: CASRLRTTYTDTQYF

J gene: TRBJ1-6
clone size: -
CDR3 length: 14
V gene: TRBV25-1
D gene: -
CDR3 DNA: TGTGCCAGCAGTGAAGTACAGGGCTTCTCACCCCTCCACTTT
CDR3 protein: CASSEVQGFSPLHF

J gene: TRBJ2-2
clone size: many
CDR3 length: 12
V gene: TRBV29-1
D gene: -
CDR3 DNA: TGCAGCGTTGTTTTGAGCACCGGGGAGCTGTTTTTT
CDR3 protein: CSVVLSTGELFF

J gene: TRBJ2-7
clone size: few
CDR3 length: 13
V gene: TRBV4-1
D gene: -
CDR3 DNA: TGCGCCAGCAGCCACCCCGGCCGATACGAGCAGTACTTC
CDR3 protein: CASSHPGRYEQYF

J gene: TRBJ1-1
clone size: few
CDR3 length: 13
V gene: TRBV6-4
D gene: -
CDR3 DNA: TGTGCCAGCAGTCCCCAGGCGAACACTGAAGCTTTCTTT
CDR3 protein: CASSPQANTEAFF

J gene: TRBJ2-7
clone size: -
CDR3 length: 12
V gene: TRBV30
D gene: TRBD1
CDR3 DNA: TGTGCCTGGGGACAGGGGAACTACGAGCAGTACTTC
CDR3 protein: CAWGQGNYEQYF

J gene: TRBJ1-5
clone size: many
CDR3 length: 15
V gene: TRBV25-1
D gene: -
CDR3 DNA: TGTGCCAGCAGTGAAGGGTCAGGACTGGGCGCGCCCCAGCATTTT
CDR3 protein: CASSEGSGLGAPQHF

J gene: TRBJ2-7
clone size: many
CDR3 length: 13
V gene: TRBV5-6
D gene: -
CDR3 DNA: TGTGCCAGCAGCTTTAGGAGCTCCTACGAGCAGTACTTC
CDR3 protein: CASSFRSSYEQYF

J gene: TRBJ2-3
clone size: -
CDR3 length: 16
V gene: TRBV4-2
D gene: -
CDR3 DNA: TGTGCCAGCAGCCAATTACCATCTTCGGTGGGTGATACGCAGTATTTT
CDR3 protein: CASSQLPSSVGDTQYF

J gene: TRBJ2-5
clone size: -
CDR3 length: 13
V gene: TRBV15
D gene: TRBD2
CDR3 DNA: TGTGCCACCAGCAGAGATTACCTAGCGGGAGAACTCTTC
CDR3 protein: CATSRDYLAGELF

J gene: TRBJ2-3
clone size: -
CDR3 length: 14
V gene: TRBV29-1
D gene: -
CDR3 DNA: TGCAGCGTTGAGTTAGGGCCAGGCACAGATACGCAGTATTTT
CDR3 protein: CSVELGPGTDTQYF

J gene: TRBJ2-4
clone size: many
CDR3 length: 14
V gene: TRBV20-1
D gene: -
CDR3 DNA: TGCAGTGCTAGAGATATCCCGAGCAAAAACATTCAGTACTTC
CDR3 protein: CSARDIPSKNIQYF

J gene: TRBJ1-2
clone size: -
CDR3 length: 15
V gene: TRBV7-8
D gene: -
CDR3 DNA: TGTGCCAGCAGCTTCCAGACAGGCCTGAACTATGGCTACACCTTC
CDR3 protein: CASSFQTGLNYGYTF

J gene: TRBJ2-7
clone size: many
CDR3 length: 15
V gene: TRBV3-1
D gene: TRBD2
CDR3 DNA: TGTGCCAGCAGCCAAGAAAAAAGCCGGGGGGACGAGCAGTACTTC
CDR3 protein: CASSQEKSRGDEQYF

J gene: TRBJ1-1
clone size: -
CDR3 length: 14
V gene: TRBV29-1
D gene: -
CDR3 DNA: TGCAGCGTCGCCTTCCGACAGGTGAACACTGAAGCTTTCTTT
CDR3 protein: CSVAFRQVNTEAFF

J gene: TRBJ2-5
clone size: many
CDR3 length: 13
V gene: TRBV9
D gene: -
CDR3 DNA: TGTGCCAGCAGCGTAGGGGGGAGTGAGACCCAGTACTTC
CDR3 protein: CASSVGGSETQYF

J gene: TRBJ2-1
clone size: few
CDR3 length: 15
V gene: TRBV7-6
D gene: -
CDR3 DNA: TGTGTCAGCAGCACTAGTCCGATACCTTACAATGAGCAGTTCTTC
CDR3 protein: CVSSTSPIPYNEQFF

J gene: TRBJ2-2
clone size: -
CDR3 length: 12
V gene: TRBV30
D gene: -
CDR3 DNA: TGTGCCTGGAAGCTGGGCACCGGGGAGCTGTTTTTT
CDR3 protein: CAWKLGTGELFF

J gene: TRBJ2-3
clone size: many
CDR3 length: 15
V gene: TRBV2
D gene: -
CDR3 DNA: TGTGCCAGCAGTGAATCGGCTAGAGAGGCAGATACGCAGTATTTT
CDR3 protein: CASSESAREADTQYF

J gene: TRBJ2-2
clone size: many
CDR3 length: 13
V gene: TRBV7-2
D gene: -
CDR3 DNA: TGTGCCAGCAGCTCCGGTCCCGGCGGGGAGCTGTTTTTT
CDR3 protein: CASSSGPGGELFF

J gene: TRBJ2-2
clone size: few
CDR3 length: 15
V gene: TRBV20-1
D gene: TRBD2
CDR3 DNA: TGCAGTGCTACCCAGACTAGCGGGAGGACCGGGGAGCTGTTTTTT
CDR3 protein: CSATQTSGRTGELFF

J gene: TRBJ1-1
clone size: -
CDR3 length: 13
V gene: TRBV7-2
D gene: -
CDR3 DNA: TGTGCCAGCAGCTTGGAGACCGGCACTGAAGCTTTCTTT
CDR3 protein: CASSLETGTEAFF

J gene: TRBJ1-2
clone size: many
CDR3 length: 14
V gene: TRBV7-9
D gene: -
CDR3 DNA: TGTGCCAGCAGCTTAGCGCCAGGGGACTATGGCTACACCTTC
CDR3 protein: CASSLAPGDYGYTF

J gene: TRBJ1-1
clone size: once
CDR3 length: 13
V gene: TRBV5-6
D gene: -
CDR3 DNA: TGTGCCAGCAGTGCCTCCATGAACACTGAAGCTTTCTTT
CDR3 protein: CASSASMNTEAFF

J gene: TRBJ1-1
clone size: many
CDR3 length: 13
V gene: TRBV12-3/TRBV12-4
D gene: -
CDR3 DNA: TGTGCCAGCAGTTTTAGTAGGGGCACTGAAGCTTTCTTT
CDR3 protein: CASSFSRGTEAFF

J gene: TRBJ2-3
clone size: many
CDR3 length: 16
V gene: TRBV7-2
D gene: -
CDR3 DNA: TGTGCCAGCAGCCCCCACGGGGCGGTTAGCACAGATACGCAGTATTTT
CDR3 protein: CASSPHGAVSTDTQYF